This T cell receptor (beta chain) comes out of a study of beta chain features in type 1 diabetes. Study-level findings and limits: Any role of HLA type in TCRB rearrangement remained unresolved here. It was among patients, rather than healthy donors, that naive, central memory and Treg TCRB repertoires appeared more similar.

V was clipped by 5 bases and J by 0 bases, with 18 bases between them. CDR3 size: 17 residues. The germline V gene encodes CDR1 SGHTA and CDR2 FQGNSA. Isolated RNA was reverse transcribed in full, so expressed TCRB transcripts were sequenced. Repertoires were generated with immunoSEQ multiplex PCR, while TCRdb's copy carries only in-frame clones and drops some. The sample has under 450,000 clones; around 14% are singletons. Only a few counts were recorded for this clone. Its antigen is currently unknown. One heparinised draw, averaging roughly 0.12 L, was taken per donor. V is TRBV7-2 and J is TRBJ2-3; D is unresolved. The sequencing input was naive CD4+ T cells from blood. This TCR derives from a young man in good health. The CDR3 protein is CASSRPGRSSSTDTQYF. CDR3 sequence (DNA): TGTGCCAGCAGCCGACCCGGACGGTCTTCTAGCACAGATACGCAGTATTTT.